This T cell receptor (beta chain) emerged from a study of blood T cell repertoires in COVID-19. Overall study context: Italy, Spain and the United States were the sources of the convalescent and acute COVID-19 samples. From T cells, B-cell-depleted T cells, or PBMCs came the material, which was cDNA or gDNA.

This clone occurred once. This CDR3 comprises 14 residues. V was pared by 8 bases and J by 4 bases, with 5 bases of the junction left unmatched. Germline lookup yields CDR1 MNHEY and CDR2 SVGAGI. Data came from immunoSEQ multiplex PCR; TCRdb stores just in-frame clones and leaves some out. This sample has around 270,000 clones, with around 88% found just once. Sequences were obtained from peripheral blood. This receptor was taken from a man aged 25-40 years with active or convalescent COVID-19. The gene calls are TRBV6-5 and TRBJ2-2; 9 bases agree with TRBD1. DNA of the CDR3: TGTGCCAGCGGTCGGACAGGGGTCACCGGGGAGCTGTTTTTT. Translation: CASGRTGVTGELFF.